A selection of T cell receptor beta chains follows, all from one sample in a study of shared clonotypes between healthy human individuals. Clones were read by immunoSEQ multiplex PCR, and TCRdb kept only the in-frame ones, dropping some. The sample consists of approximately 1,000,000 clones, around 78% of them appearing once. The sequenced sample was memory CD4+ T cells from PBMCs. The source of these receptors is a man younger than 35 in good health. Some clones in this sample may be carry-over from other donors' samples. CDR3s include the opening cysteine and the closing phenylalanine or tryptophan. D genes are given only for firm matches. Clone size is stated in some rows and not others, as once, few, many or a class when expanded.

V gene: TRBV28; clone size: once; J gene: TRBJ1-1; D gene: NA; CDR3 protein: CASSFHGGLRTEAFF; CDR3 DNA: TGTGCCAGCAGTTTTCATGGAGGGCTGAGGACTGAAGCTTTCTTT
V gene: TRBV30; clone size: NA; J gene: TRBJ2-7; D gene: TRBD2; CDR3 protein: CAWSQNPSGRGYEQYF; CDR3 DNA: TGTGCCTGGAGCCAAAATCCTAGCGGGAGGGGGTACGAGCAGTACTTC
V gene: TRBV28; clone size: NA; J gene: TRBJ1-5; D gene: TRBD1; CDR3 protein: CASSLRQGLINQPQHF; CDR3 DNA: TGTGCCAGCAGTTTGAGACAGGGGCTAATCAATCAGCCCCAGCATTTT
V gene: TRBV11-2; clone size: NA; J gene: TRBJ2-1; D gene: TRBD2; CDR3 protein: CASSPLRDYSYNEQFF; CDR3 DNA: TGTGCCAGCAGCCCACTCCGGGACTACTCCTACAATGAGCAGTTCTTC
V gene: TRBV28; clone size: NA; J gene: TRBJ1-2; D gene: NA; CDR3 protein: CASYRPGAPGYTF; CDR3 DNA: TGTGCCAGCTACCGGCCCGGCGCGCCTGGCTACACCTTC
V gene: TRBV5-1; clone size: NA; J gene: TRBJ1-1; D gene: NA; CDR3 protein: CASSTLGVGNTEAFF; CDR3 DNA: TGCGCCAGCTCAACCCTTGGGGTAGGAAACACTGAAGCTTTCTTT
V gene: TRBV11-2; clone size: NA; J gene: TRBJ2-7; D gene: NA; CDR3 protein: CASSRGESLGPQYF; CDR3 DNA: TGTGCCAGCAGCAGGGGGGAATCGTTGGGCCCGCAGTACTTC
V gene: TRBV5-1; clone size: many; J gene: TRBJ1-5; D gene: NA; CDR3 protein: CASSLGQNSNQPQHF; CDR3 DNA: TGCGCCAGCAGCTTGGGACAGAATAGCAATCAGCCCCAGCATTTT
V gene: TRBV6-5; clone size: NA; J gene: TRBJ1-2; D gene: NA; CDR3 protein: CASSGRGNYGYTF; CDR3 DNA: TGTGCCAGCAGTGGTCGTGGCAACTATGGCTACACCTTC
V gene: TRBV9; clone size: NA; J gene: TRBJ1-5; D gene: TRBD1; CDR3 protein: CASSPTGGSNQPQHF; CDR3 DNA: TGTGCCAGCAGTCCAACAGGGGGGAGCAATCAGCCCCAGCATTTT
V gene: TRBV2; clone size: few; J gene: TRBJ2-6; D gene: TRBD1; CDR3 protein: CASSAGGAGANVLTF; CDR3 DNA: TGTGCCAGCAGTGCAGGGGGCGCTGGGGCCAACGTCCTGACTTTC
V gene: TRBV5-6; clone size: NA; J gene: TRBJ1-4; D gene: TRBD1; CDR3 protein: CASSLRTGGGEKLFF; CDR3 DNA: TGTGCCAGCAGCCTAAGGACAGGGGGCGGTGAAAAACTGTTTTTT
V gene: TRBV6-6; clone size: once; J gene: TRBJ1-3; D gene: TRBD1; CDR3 protein: CAAWDRGMSGNTIYF; CDR3 DNA: TGTGCCGCCTGGGACAGGGGAATGTCTGGAAACACCATATACTTT
V gene: TRBV5-1; clone size: NA; J gene: TRBJ2-3; D gene: TRBD2; CDR3 protein: CASRFRAGGPDTQYF; CDR3 DNA: TGCGCCAGCAGGTTTCGGGCGGGAGGGCCAGATACGCAGTATTTT